The present T cell receptor beta chain was sequenced within a study of a mutant IDH1 vaccine in newly diagnosed glioma. Study summary: Vaccination was launched 4-6 weeks after radiotherapy alone, or with temozolomide cycles. Study-level results: Among all patients, vaccine-induced immune responses occurred in roughly 95%. Pseudoprogression appeared unlinked to shifts in leading peripheral T cell clonotypes.

Only in-frame clones appear in the TCRdb table, and some are missing; sequencing was by immunoSEQ multiplex PCR. The sample yields some 60,000 clones, roughly four fifths seen once. The time point here: week 11, during vaccination. In every dose of vaccine, 300 ug of mutant IDH1 20-mer peptide was given alongside topical imiquimod. Comment on this clone: The antigen is not known.

Germline CDR1 LNHDA, CDR2 SQIVND (reference sequence). With V trimmed by 5 bases and J by 5 bases, 7 bases remained unmatched. CDR3 length equals 15 residues. The V call is TRBV19, the J call TRBJ2-3, with 10 positions matching TRBD2. The TCR originated in a man aged 30-40 years with glioma. The material was PBMCs, obtained from a glioma patient whose treatment included an IDH1 peptide vaccine. The CDR3, as DNA: TGTGCCAGTAGTCCCCAGGGACTAGCGCGAGATACGCAGTATTTT. The encoded protein is CASSPQGLARDTQYF.